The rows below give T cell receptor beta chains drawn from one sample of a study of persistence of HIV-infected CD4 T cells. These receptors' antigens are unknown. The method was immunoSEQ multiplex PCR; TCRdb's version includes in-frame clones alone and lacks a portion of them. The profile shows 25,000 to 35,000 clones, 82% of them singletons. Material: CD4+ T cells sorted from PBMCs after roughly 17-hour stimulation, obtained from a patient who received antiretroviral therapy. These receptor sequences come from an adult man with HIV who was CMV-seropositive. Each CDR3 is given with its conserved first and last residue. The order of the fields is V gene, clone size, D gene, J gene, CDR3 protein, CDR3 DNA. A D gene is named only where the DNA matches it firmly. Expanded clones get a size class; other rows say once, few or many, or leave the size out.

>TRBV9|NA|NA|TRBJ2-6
CASSMDSKVSGANVLTF
TGTGCCAGCAGCATGGACAGTAAGGTCTCTGGGGCCAACGTCCTGACTTTC
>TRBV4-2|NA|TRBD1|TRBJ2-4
CASSHDRDGGNIQYF
TGTGCCAGCAGCCATGACAGGGATGGGGGAAACATTCAGTACTTC
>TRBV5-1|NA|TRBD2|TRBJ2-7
CASSPGLAGLSYEQYF
TGCGCCAGCAGCCCCGGACTAGCGGGCCTCTCCTACGAGCAGTACTTC
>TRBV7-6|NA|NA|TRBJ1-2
CASSLKLGYGYTF
TGTGCCAGCAGCTTAAAACTCGGGTATGGCTACACCTTC
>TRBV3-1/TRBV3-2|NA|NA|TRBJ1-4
CASSSRGEGTNEKLFF
TGTGCCAGCAGCAGCAGAGGTGAAGGGACTAATGAAAAACTGTTTTTT
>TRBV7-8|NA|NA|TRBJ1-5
CASSLVQRGQPQHF
TGTGCCAGCAGCTTAGTCCAGCGGGGTCAGCCCCAGCATTTT
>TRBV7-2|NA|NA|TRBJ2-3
CASRSFPTEGADTQYF
TGTGCCAGCAGAAGCTTTCCCACGGAGGGGGCAGATACGCAGTATTTT
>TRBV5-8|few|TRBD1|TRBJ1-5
CASSLGQKVNQPQHF
TGTGCCAGCAGCCTGGGACAGAAAGTCAATCAGCCCCAGCATTTT
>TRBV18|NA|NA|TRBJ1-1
CASSDRTEIEAFF
TGTGCCAGCTCGGATCGGACAGAGATTGAAGCTTTCTTT
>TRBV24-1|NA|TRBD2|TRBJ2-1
CATSDLGRGGSEQFF
TGTGCCACCAGTGATTTGGGACGGGGGGGCAGTGAGCAGTTCTTC
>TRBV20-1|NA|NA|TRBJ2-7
CSASNINEQYF
TGCAGTGCCTCTAACATAAACGAGCAGTACTTC
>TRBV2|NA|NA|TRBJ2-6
CASSGDASSGANVLTF
TGTGCCAGCAGTGGGGACGCAAGCTCTGGGGCCAACGTCCTGACTTTC
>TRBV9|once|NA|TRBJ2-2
CASSVHPTGELFF
TGTGCCAGCAGCGTACACCCCACCGGGGAGCTGTTTTTT
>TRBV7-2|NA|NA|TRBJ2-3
CASSLVGAFTDTQYF
TGTGCCAGCAGCTTGGTGGGGGCGTTTACAGATACGCAGTATTTT
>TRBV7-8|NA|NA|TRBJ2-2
CATKDRKGYTGELFF
TGTGCCACCAAAGATCGGAAGGGGTACACCGGGGAGCTGTTTTTT
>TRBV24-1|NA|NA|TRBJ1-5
CATSDGHGNQPQHF
TGTGCCACCAGTGATGGACACGGTAATCAGCCCCAGCATTTT
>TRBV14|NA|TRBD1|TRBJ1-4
CASSERTGFATNEKLFF
TGTGCCAGCAGCGAAAGGACAGGGTTTGCAACTAATGAAAAACTGTTTTTT
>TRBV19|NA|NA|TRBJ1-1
CASSALTVNTEAFF
TGTGCCAGTAGTGCCCTGACAGTGAACACTGAAGCTTTCTTT
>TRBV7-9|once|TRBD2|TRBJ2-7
CASSIGLVYEQYF
TGTGCCAGCAGCATTGGACTAGTCTACGAGCAGTACTTC
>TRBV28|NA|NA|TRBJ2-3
CASSFLRFASTDTQYF
TGTGCCAGCAGTTTTTTACGGTTCGCGAGCACAGATACGCAGTATTTT
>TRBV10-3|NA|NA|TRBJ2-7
CAISVGTQTYEQYF
TGTGCCATCAGTGTGGGGACGCAGACCTACGAGCAGTACTTC
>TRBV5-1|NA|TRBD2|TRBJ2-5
CASRNSGGKETQYF
TGCGCCAGCAGGAATAGCGGGGGTAAAGAGACCCAGTACTTC
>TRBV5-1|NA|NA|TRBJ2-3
CASSWRAGDTDTQYF
TGCGCCAGCAGCTGGAGGGCGGGTGACACCGATACGCAGTATTTT
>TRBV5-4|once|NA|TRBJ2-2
CASSLGLVPGELFF
TGTGCCAGCAGCTTGGGGCTAGTCCCCGGGGAGCTGTTTTTT
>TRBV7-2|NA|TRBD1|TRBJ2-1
CASSLRDRGGDEQFF
TGTGCCAGCAGCTTACGGGACAGGGGTGGGGATGAGCAGTTCTTC
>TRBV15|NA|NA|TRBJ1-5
CATEQGGQPQHF
TGTGCCACCGAACAGGGCGGACAGCCCCAGCATTTT
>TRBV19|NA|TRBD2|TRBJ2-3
CASSLLAVLGTDTQYF
TGTGCCAGTAGTCTACTAGCGGTGCTAGGCACAGATACGCAGTATTTT